Listed below are T cell receptor beta chains from one sample, sequenced in a study of CD8+CD57+ T cells in acquired aplastic anemia. MiXCR was run by TCRdb on the reads, yielding one entry per CDR3 protein. The table has approximately 260,000 distinct CDR3 sequences, approximately 86% seen once. Sequencing was done on a sample of sorted CD4+, CD8+, or CD8+CD57+ T cells (not recorded which) from PBMCs. The receptor source for this set is a human donor with aplastic anemia. The CDR3 runs from the conserved cysteine through the conserved F or W. A D gene is named only where the DNA matches it firmly. Where a row states a size, it is once, few, many or the class of an expanded clone; other rows omit it.

clone_size | d_call | j_call | v_call | cdr3_aa | cdr3_nt
- | - | TRBJ1-1 | TRBV7-9 | CASSWPRRATEAFF | TGTGCCAGCAGCTGGCCCCGGAGGGCCACTGAAGCTTTCTTT
- | - | TRBJ2-7 | TRBV5-6 | CASSYSFEQYF | TGTGCCAGCAGTTACTCCTTCGAGCAGTACTTC
- | - | TRBJ2-7 | TRBV7-4 | CASSVGGGGDKQYF | TGTGCCAGCAGCGTAGGGGGTGGGGGGGACAAGCAGTACTTC
few | - | TRBJ2-3 | TRBV20-1 | CSAWDSANTDTQYF | TGCAGCGCCTGGGACTCGGCGAACACAGATACGCAGTATTTT
once | - | TRBJ2-7 | TRBV15 | CPTSPRGISYEQYF | TGCCCCACCAGCCCCCGGGGGATCTCCTACGAGCAGTACTTC
- | - | TRBJ2-4 | TRBV7-8 | CASRGAGNTQYF | TGTGCCAGCAGAGGAGCTGGGAACACCCAGTACTTC
- | - | TRBJ2-2 | TRBV5-5 | CASSMHRGFTGELFF | TGTGCCAGCAGCATGCACAGAGGGTTCACCGGGGAGCTGTTTTTT
- | - | TRBJ2-1 | TRBV5-6 | CASSFSASSYNEQFF | TGTGCCAGCAGCTTCTCAGCGAGCTCCTACAATGAGCAGTTCTTC
- | TRBD2 | TRBJ2-5 | TRBV7-3 | CASSLTKRGESNEF | TGTGCCAGCAGCTTAACCAAGCGGGGAGAGTCCAATGAGTTC
- | - | TRBJ1-2 | TRBV7-2 | CASSLWTARAVEHGYTF | TGTGCCAGCAGCTTATGGACGGCCCGTGCCGTGGAGCATGGCTACACCTTC
- | - | TRBJ2-3 | TRBV29-1 | CSVGKGGISTDTQYF | TGCAGCGTTGGAAAGGGCGGGATTAGCACAGATACGCAGTATTTT
- | - | TRBJ2-1 | TRBV6-1 | CASNPSLAHEQFF | TGTGCCAGCAACCCTTCCCTAGCGCATGAGCAGTTCTTC
once | - | TRBJ2-1 | TRBV2 | CATSPTSLDNEQFF | TGTGCCACCAGTCCGACGTCGTTAGACAATGAGCAGTTCTTC
few | - | TRBJ1-2 | TRBV11-3 | CASSLALGADYGYTF | TGTGCCAGCAGCTTGGCTCTGGGCGCCGACTATGGCTACACCTTC
- | TRBD1 | TRBJ1-2 | TRBV9 | CANSVANRGDNYGFTF | TGTGCCAACAGCGTAGCTAACAGGGGTGACAACTATGGCTTCACCTTC
- | - | TRBJ2-1 | TRBV7-2 | CASNSRAGYNEQFF | TGTGCCAGCAACTCACGGGCGGGGTACAATGAGCAGTTCTTC
- | TRBD2 | TRBJ2-1 | TRBV20-1 | CSAIGGRALAGEYNEQFF | TGCAGTGCTATCGGGGGCAGAGCCCTAGCGGGAGAGTACAATGAGCAGTTCTTC
- | - | TRBJ2-3 | TRBV7-6 | CASSVGYQTTHF | TGTGCCAGCAGCGTAGGGTACCAAACGACCCATTTT
- | - | TRBJ1-5 | TRBV9 | CASSGEAGNHGEHF | TGTGCCAGCAGTGGTGAAGCGGGGAATCACGGGGAGCATTTT
- | - | TRBJ2-5 | TRBV7-8 | CASSFGPDGATLYF | TGTGCCAGCAGCTTTGGGCCAGACGGGGCGACCCTTTACTTC
few | TRBD2 | TRBJ2-2 | TRBV29-1 | CSVLAGAHTGELFF | TGCAGCGTGCTAGCGGGGGCCCACACCGGGGAGCTGTTTTTT
once | - | TRBJ2-2 | TRBV7-9 | CASSHAMRSGREQFF | TGTGCCAGCAGCCATGCTATGAGGAGCGGCAGGGAGCAGTTTTTT
- | - | TRBJ2-2 | TRBV7-9 | CAGHGNRETQYFGELFF | -
once | - | TRBJ2-1 | TRBV7-8 | CASSDGGIHDKLF | TGTGCCAGCAGCGATGGGGGGATCCATGATAAGCTCTTC
- | - | TRBJ2-1 | TRBV7-8 | CASSLAGGPDSDEQFF | TGTGCCAGCAGCTTAGCGGGAGGCCCCGATAGCGATGAGCAGTTCTTC
- | - | TRBJ2-1 | TRBV11-2 | CASSDGGMYEQFF | TGTGCCAGCAGTGATGGTGGGATGTATGAGCAGTTCTTC
- | - | TRBJ2-1 | TRBV19 | CASSLAHGAYNEQFF | TGTGCCAGTAGTTTAGCCCACGGAGCCTACAATGAGCAGTTCTTC
- | - | TRBJ1-1 | TRBV7-8 | CASSLAVGPDTQDFF | TGTGCCAGCAGCTTAGCTGTAGGTCCCGATACGCAAGATTTCTTT
- | - | TRBJ2-3 | TRBV5-1 | CASSDGRSDTQYF | TGCGCCAGCAGCGACGGGCGCAGCGATACGCAGTATTTT
- | - | TRBJ2-1 | TRBV20-1 | CSARGGRRKTYNEQFF | TGCAGTGCTAGAGGTGGGCGACGCAAGACCTACAATGAGCAGTTCTTC
- | - | TRBJ1-1 | TRBV2 | CASSGGGLYTEDFF | TGTGCCAGCAGTGGCGGAGGGCTGTATACTGAAGATTTCTTT
- | - | TRBJ1-3 | TRBV10-3 | CAIWGGVASSGNTIYF | TGTGCCATCTGGGGGGGGGTCGCAAGCTCTGGAAACACCATATATTTT
few | - | TRBJ2-1 | TRBV5-6 | CASSLERDEQFF | TGTGCCAGCAGCTTGGAGAGGGATGAGCAGTTCTTC
- | TRBD2 | TRBJ2-1 | TRBV29-1 | CSVEPTSGAYNEQFF | TGCAGCGTTGAACCGACTAGCGGAGCCTACAATGAGCAGTTCTTC